This is a list of T cell receptor beta chains from one sample in a study of identical twins. One entry per CDR3 protein, called by TCRdb with MiXCR from the 5' RACE reads. Of approximately 230,000 distinct CDR3 sequences listed, 6.5% are singletons. The same sample was also studied in work on T cells expressing NK-cell markers.

Sequenced input: CD8+ T cells sorted from blood. The source is a woman younger than 30 in good health. The CDR3 runs from the conserved cysteine through the conserved F or W. The order of the fields is J gene, D gene, V gene, CDR3 protein. D genes are given only for firm matches.

>TRBJ1-2|TRBD1|TRBV19
CASSDRAIDGYTF
>TRBJ2-3|NA|TRBV11-3
CASSPRVFEATDTQYF
>TRBJ1-2|TRBD1|TRBV12-3/TRBV12-4
CASSFGDREGYTF
>TRBJ2-3|NA|TRBV6-5
CASSYNGKYTDTQYF
>TRBJ2-5|TRBD2|TRBV7-9
CASSLDLRGGRKTQYF
>TRBJ2-7|TRBD1|TRBV7-9
CASSLTTGTEDEQYF
>TRBJ2-7|NA|TRBV11-2
CASRGRGYEQYF
>TRBJ2-2|NA|TRBV29-1
CSVGVNTGELFF
>TRBJ2-1|TRBD2|TRBV2
CAFSLRGPTSGRLNNEQFF
>TRBJ2-3|NA|TRBV11-2
CASSLGGFRDTQYF
>TRBJ2-3|NA|TRBV11-2
CASSVLKTSPSTDTQYF
>TRBJ1-1|NA|TRBV4-1
CASSHIDTSGLTEAFF
>TRBJ2-3|NA|TRBV6-2/TRBV6-3
CASSYSNTVTDTQYF
>TRBJ2-7|TRBD2|TRBV12-3/TRBV12-4
CASTPGGYEQYF
>TRBJ1-4|TRBD1|TRBV6-1
CASSERDRLQKLFF
>TRBJ1-2|TRBD1|TRBV19
CASSNLTGGRLNYGYTF
>TRBJ2-5|NA|TRBV2
CASNGEGEYF
>TRBJ1-2|NA|TRBV7-9
CASSPGSNYGYTF
>TRBJ2-7|TRBD1|TRBV29-1
CSVGGTGFHEQYF
>TRBJ2-3|TRBD2|TRBV5-5
CASRPLAGGADTQYF
>TRBJ1-2|NA|TRBV19
CASSLRTRIYGYTF
>TRBJ2-1|TRBD2|TRBV7-3
CASSLTVAGGPGNEQFF
>TRBJ2-2|NA|TRBV25-1
CAVRPNANTGELFF
>TRBJ2-3|TRBD2|TRBV6-4
CASSEAGGHIDTQYF